The sequence of this T cell receptor beta chain was determined in a study of response to subunit inactivated influenza vaccine. The CDR3 consists of 14 residues. With 3 bases removed from V and 3 bases from J, the gap between germline ends came to 12 bases. Germline V gene sequence: CDR1 SEHNR, CDR2 FQNEAQ (reference sequence). Notes on the study in general: T cells newly recruited by each seasonal influenza vaccination are few, the authors suggested.

This clonotype was seen only a few times. What it recognizes is unknown. MiXCR, run by TCRdb on the RT-PCR reads, gives a single entry per CDR3 protein. The sample consists of over 800,000 distinct CDR3 sequences, approximately 21% of them appearing once. The sequenced sample was PBMCs from blood, obtained approximately 5 days after vaccination. This sequence originates from a man in his fifties who received an inactivated influenza vaccine. This chain uses TRBV7-9 with TRBJ2-7, with D possibly being TRBD1 (6 bases). The CDR3, as DNA: TGTGCCAGCAGCTTTAGGGACACCTTCTACGAGCAGTACTTC. Protein product: CASSFRDTFYEQYF.